This TCR beta chain was obtained from a study of identical twins. TCRdb passed the 5' RACE reads through MiXCR, listing each CDR3 protein once. This sample has some 570,000 distinct CDR3 sequences; about 20% occur once, and the top ten carry approximately 0.5%. Germline CDR1 MRHNA, CDR2 SNTAGT. The trim removed 5 bases at V and 0 bases at J, leaving 4 bases unmatched. The CDR3 is 15 residues long. These same data were also listed under a study on yellow fever vaccine responses in identical twins.

Material: CD4+ T cells sorted from blood. The receptor's source is a woman between 18 and 29 years old in good health. The chain uses TRBV6-4 and TRBJ2-1; 7 bases match TRBD1. CDR3 region: CASSSGQSSYNEQFF. CDR3 nucleotides: TGTGCCAGCAGTTCGGGACAGAGCTCCTACAATGAGCAGTTCTTC.